Each of the 26 T cell receptor beta chains below was sequenced from the same sample in a study of T-cell memory formation after mild COVID-19. TCRdb fed the 5' RACE reads into MiXCR, producing one record per CDR3 protein. Here the sample spans 430,000 or so distinct CDR3 sequences, 20% to 30% being singletons. Sequenced input: PBMCs or a T cell subset sorted from them (not recorded which). The source of these receptors is an adult woman who had mild COVID-19 (a few samples of this study predate the infection). Cell type and time point are not known.

This chain connects TRBV30 to TRBJ1-1, with a possible D match to TRBD1 (6 bases). The CDR3 is 15 residues long. Trimming took 0 bases from V and 5 from J, leaving 16 bases between them. The germline V gene has CDR1 GTSNPN and CDR2 SVGIG (reference sequence). CDR3 protein: CAWSVRGHLRTEAFF. CDR3 coding DNA: TGTGCCTGGAGTGTACGGGGACATCTCAGGACTGAAGCTTTCTTT. The full variable domain, its missing parts supplied by reference TRBV30 and TRBJ1-1, is SQTIHQWPATLVQPVGSPLSLECTVEGTSNPNLYWYRQAAGRGLQLLFYSVGIGQISSEVPQNLSASRPQDRQFILSSKKLLLSDSGFYLCAWSVRGHLRTEAFFGQGTRLTVV.

This clonotype occurred a few times. The chain couples TRBV19 to TRBJ1-5; D gene uncertain. The germline gives CDR1 LNHDA, CDR2 SQIVND (reference sequence). CDR3 length: 12 residues. V gave up 8 bases and J gave up 4 bases, with 9 bases separating them. CDR3 DNA: TGTGCCAGTGACTGGGCTAATCAGCCCCAGCATTTT. It is translated as CASDWANQPQHF.

This chain connects TRBV7-2 to TRBJ1-2; tentatively, D is TRBD1 (5 bases). The CDR3 contains 15 residues. Trimming removed 2 bases from V and 0 bases from J, with 10 bases in between. Germline assignment: CDR1 SGHTA and CDR2 FQGNSA. The CDR3 spells CASSLRRQTNYGYTF. The CDR3 nucleotides read TGTGCCAGCAGCTTACGTAGACAGACTAACTATGGCTACACCTTC.

J is TRBJ2-2 and V is TRBV7-9, with TRBD2 matching 9 bases. Germline CDR1 is SEHNR and CDR2 is FQNEAQ (reference sequence). V shed 1 base and J 4 bases; nucleotides not matched to a gene: 7. The CDR3 runs 17 residues. The CDR3 reads CASSLGAGGTLTGELFF. The CDR3 bases are TGTGCCAGCAGCTTAGGTGCGGGAGGGACTCTCACCGGGGAGCTGTTTTTT.

The chain links TRBV7-2 to TRBJ2-2; 13 bases are shared with TRBD2. The V gene end was trimmed by 5 bases and the J gene end by 8 bases; junction bases not matched to a gene: 8. The V gene's germline CDR1 is SGHTA and CDR2 FQGNSA. The CDR3 loop spans 16 amino acids. The CDR3 protein is CASSTSGTSGTGELFF. CDR3 nucleotide sequence: TGTGCCAGCAGCACGTCCGGGACTAGCGGGACGGGGGAGCTGTTTTTT.

In its sample, this clonotype was seen a few times. This sequence joins TRBV5-1 and TRBJ1-6; unclear D gene. The CDR3 length is 16 residues. The germline CDR1 and CDR2 sequences are SGHRS and YFSETQ. Deletions cut 7 bases from V and 0 bases from J, with 14 bases between. As DNA, the CDR3 is TGCGCCAGCTCCCTGGGAGTGTCCTCCTATAATTCACCCCTCCACTTT. Its protein is CASSLGVSSYNSPLHF. Together with reference TRBV5-1 and TRBJ1-6, the CDR3 gives the full variable domain: KAGVTQTPRYLIKTRGQQVTLSCSPISGHRSVSWYQQTPGQGLQFLFEYFSETQRNKGNFPGRFSGRQFSNSRSEMNVSTLELGDSALYLCASSLGVSSYNSPLHFGNGTRLTVT.

V is TRBV5-6 and J is TRBJ2-3; TRBD2 agrees at 8 bases. Germline CDR1 is SGHDT and CDR2 is YYEEEE. This CDR3 is 17 amino acids long. J lost 4 bases, V lost 4 bases, and 14 bases had no gene match. The CDR3 reads CASSAMQLAGWSDTQYF. CDR3 nucleotides: TGTGCCAGCAGCGCGATGCAATTAGCGGGATGGTCAGATACGCAGTATTTT.

This clonotype has more than one count but fewer than ten. The V call is TRBV5-6, the J call TRBJ1-1; 8 bases map to TRBD1. Trimming at V came to 5 bases and at J to 3 bases, leaving 9 bases not matched to a gene. The CDR3 runs to 15 residues. Germline V lookup: CDR1 SGHDT, CDR2 YYEEEE. This CDR3 is CASRESDRDHTEAFF. DNA of the CDR3: TGTGCCAGCAGGGAGTCGGACAGGGACCACACTGAAGCTTTCTTT.

In the case of this clonotype: A read error may account for a junction end that differs from germline. The rearrangement uses TRBV9 and TRBJ2-7; 14 positions agree with TRBD2. This CDR3 comprises 17 residues. Germline CDR1 SGDLS, CDR2 YYNGEE. The DNA for the CDR3 is TGTGCCAGCAGCCCGTTTCTGGGGACTAGCGGGAGAGACGAACAGTACTTC. It yields the protein CASSPFLGTSGRDEQYF.

This clonotype came up a few times. The genes are TRBV12-3 or TRBV12-4 and TRBJ2-5; a possible D gene is TRBD2 (6 bases). Trimming removed 3 bases at V and 2 bases at J, with 10 bases between. This CDR3 region has 14 residues. CDR3 DNA sequence: TGTGCCAGCAGTTTTCGCGGGACGCAAGAGACCCAGTACTTC. Amino acid sequence: CASSFRGTQETQYF.

The V and J genes are TRBV6-6 and TRBJ2-6; D ambiguous. The CDR3 extends over 16 amino acids. V lost 5 bases, J lost 2 bases, and 13 bases lay in between. Germline V gives CDR1 MNHNY, CDR2 SVGAGI (reference sequence). The CDR3 bases are TGTGCCAGCAGTCTAGGGTTCGCGGCTGGGGCCAACGTCCTGACTTTC. This sequence encodes CASSLGFAAGANVLTF.

This clonotype turned up a few times. The rearrangement uses TRBV10-3 and TRBJ2-7; 8 bases line up with TRBD1. Germline V gene sequence: CDR1 ENHRY, CDR2 SYGVKD. The trim removed 0 bases at V and 5 bases at J, leaving 6 bases unmatched. The CDR3 contains 15 residues. CDR3 sequence reads: CAISESNRGSDEQYF. In DNA form, the CDR3 reads TGTGCCATCAGTGAGTCGAACAGGGGGTCCGACGAGCAGTACTTC.

J is TRBJ2-5 and V is TRBV9; 11 nucleotides match TRBD2. V lost 2 bases to trimming and J lost 5 bases; unmatched junction nucleotides: 11. The length of the CDR3 is 17 residues. Looked up from germline, CDR1 is SGDLS and CDR2 is YYNGEE. In DNA form, the CDR3 reads TGTGCCAGCAGCGTTACGGCTAGCGGGAGGATGGAGGAGACCCAGTACTTC. Encoded protein: CASSVTASGRMEETQYF.

This rearrangement joins TRBV7-9 to TRBJ1-4; D is ambiguous. Trimming left V 7 bases short and J 5 bases short, with 11 bases between. The CDR3 has 13 residues. Germline-derived CDR1 and CDR2 are SEHNR and FQNEAQ (reference sequence). CDR3 bases: TGTGCCAGCATCCGGGAGACGAATGAAAAACTGTTTTTT. Protein: CASIRETNEKLFF.

The J gene is TRBJ1-4, the V gene TRBV5-1, with D possibly matching TRBD1 (6 bases). CDR1 and CDR2 from the germline V gene are SGHRS and YFSETQ. The CDR3 is 16 amino acids. V was cut by 2 bases and J by 2 bases, with 13 bases left in between. The CDR3 coding sequence is TGCGCCAGCAGCTTTTGGGGGGGCGCTACTAATGAAAAACTGTTTTTT. This encodes CASSFWGGATNEKLFF.

This clonotype appeared a few times. The chain combines TRBV6-2 or TRBV6-3 with TRBJ1-1; D is unclear. The germline V gene has CDR1 MNHEY and CDR2 SVGEGT. The CDR3 sequence is 11 residues long. The V end lost 6 bases, the J end lost 6 bases, and 8 bases lay between the germline ends. The CDR3 loop reads CASSMGPEAFF. Written as DNA, the CDR3 is TGTGCCAGCAGCATGGGCCCTGAAGCTTTCTTT.

This sequence joins TRBV4-1 and TRBJ2-1; 12 nucleotides match TRBD2. This CDR3 comprises 16 residues. V trimming: 4 bases; J trimming: 6 bases; junction bases outside the gene matches: 7. Germline loops: CDR1 MGHRA, CDR2 YSYEKL. The CDR3 nucleotides read TGCGCCAGCAGCCCTAGGTGGACTAGCGGGGCCAATGAGCAGTTCTTC. Translating it yields CASSPRWTSGANEQFF.

J is TRBJ1-1 and V is TRBV12-3 or TRBV12-4; perhaps TRBD1 as D (6 bases). This CDR3 has 13 amino acids. Trimming left V 6 bases short and J 4 bases short, with 12 bases between. CDR3 amino acids: CASSLSGVTEAFF. The DNA for the CDR3 is TGTGCCAGCAGCCTTTCAGGGGTCACTGAAGCTTTCTTT.

The chain couples TRBV6-5 to TRBJ1-5, with unresolved D. This CDR3 has 17 amino acids. V was trimmed by 2 bases and J by 1 base, leaving 15 bases between them. CDR1 is MNHEY and CDR2 is SVGAGI in the germline V gene. The CDR3 sequence: CASSYPTGRPSNQPQHF. Here the CDR3 DNA reads TGTGCCAGCAGTTACCCAACTGGGAGACCAAGCAATCAGCCCCAGCATTTT.

The chain links TRBV28 to TRBJ2-7, with a possible D match to TRBD2 (6 bases). The germline V gene encodes CDR1 MDHEN and CDR2 SYDVKM. CDR3 size: 14 residues. V lost 8 bases, J lost 2 bases, and 16 bases lay in between. CDR3 in amino acids: CASFSGRETYEQYF. CDR3 bases: TGTGCCAGCTTCTCCGGCCGGGAGACCTACGAGCAGTACTTC.

The gene calls are TRBV30 and TRBJ2-7; 7 positions agree with TRBD1. This CDR3 is 14 amino acids long. V was pared by 3 bases and J by 4 bases, with 9 bases of the junction left unmatched. Germline CDR1 is GTSNPN and CDR2 is SVGIG (reference sequence). The DNA for the CDR3 is TGTGCCTGGAGGGTAATGGACAGGCAATACGAGCAGTACTTC. Translated: CAWRVMDRQYEQYF.

This clonotype was picked up a small number of times. CDR3 loop: CASSQPSGGAYEQYF. The CDR3 coding sequence is TGCGCCAGCAGCCAACCCTCTGGGGGGGCCTACGAGCAGTACTTC. The chain couples TRBV4-1 to TRBJ2-7; 7 nucleotides align to TRBD2. CDR3 length: 15 residues. V was pared by 2 bases and J by 2 bases, with 6 bases of the junction left unmatched. Germline loops: CDR1 MGHRA, CDR2 YSYEKL.

This clonotype came up a few times. The V call is TRBV28, the J call TRBJ2-1, with 8 bases lining up with TRBD2. V shed 7 bases and J 4 bases; nucleotides not matched to a gene: 12. From germline, CDR1 is MDHEN and CDR2 SYDVKM. The CDR3 loop spans 16 amino acids. The DNA of the CDR3 is TGTGCCAGCACCCCAAGGAGCGGGAGTTTGTACAATGAGCAGTTCTTC. It codes for CASTPRSGSLYNEQFF.

Written as DNA, the CDR3 is TGTGCCAGCGTACTAAGGGGGGATAGCAATCAGCCCCAGCATTTT. Translation: CASVLRGDSNQPQHF. The chain carries TRBV6-2 or TRBV6-3 and TRBJ1-5; perhaps TRBD1 as D (6 bases). Trimming left V 8 bases short and J 0 bases short, with 14 bases between. The CDR3 extends over 15 amino acids. The germline gives CDR1 MNHEY, CDR2 SVGEGT.

The rearrangement uses TRBV6-6 and TRBJ2-5; D could derive from TRBD1 or TRBD2 (5 bases each). V lost 1 base, J lost 1 base, and 10 bases lay in between. Germline V lookup: CDR1 MNHNY, CDR2 SVGAGI (reference sequence). CDR3 length equals 15 residues. This CDR3 reads CASSYWIGTQETQYF. As DNA, the CDR3 is TGTGCCAGCAGTTACTGGATAGGGACCCAAGAGACCCAGTACTTC.

This clonotype was observed a handful of times. The chain joins TRBV29-1 to TRBJ1-2; 7 bases agree with TRBD1. Trimming at V came to 3 bases and at J to 8 bases, leaving 3 bases not matched to a gene. The CDR3 loop spans 11 amino acids. Germline-derived CDR1 and CDR2 are SQVTM and ANQGSEA. The CDR3 sequence is CSVERDSGYTF. The CDR3 DNA reads TGCAGCGTTGAGAGGGACAGCGGCTACACCTTC. Based on the CDR3 plus reference TRBV29-1 and TRBJ1-2, the full variable domain is SAVISQKPSRDICQRGTSLTIQCQVDSQVTMMFWYRQQPGQSLTLIATANQGSEATYESGFVIDKFPISRPNLTFSTLTVSNMSPEDSSIYLCSVERDSGYTFGSGTRLTVV.